The subject of this entry is one T cell receptor (beta chain). This clone appeared a single time. Its antigen specificity is not known. Nothing much larger sits one base from this clone, and base qualities are not available. The sample is drawn from a study of Ad26.COV2.S vaccination and SARS-CoV-2 variants (dated by TCRdb to 2020 to 2022). As for the study more broadly: Vaccine-arm donors were drawn from COV1001, a multicentre, randomized, double-blind, placebo-controlled phase I-IIa trial of Ad26.COV2.S in healthy adults. Dosing of Ad26.COV2.S was intramuscular, at either 5x10^10 or 1x10^11 viral particles, delivered as one shot or as two shots spaced 56 days apart. Sequencing of the TCRbeta repertoire served to evaluate the specificity and breadth of SARS-CoV-2-reactive T cell receptors following Ad26.COV2.S vaccination. The TCR-sequenced set comprised approximately 30 samples: around 20 Ad26.COV2.S vaccine recipients, 5 placebo recipients and 8 SARS-CoV-2 convalescent individuals. Participants in the trial were split at random into five groups of five each, receiving low-dose or high-dose Ad26.COV2.S once or twice, or else placebo on both occasions. Investigators did not know the trial group allocation while performing experiments and assessing outcomes.

Taken with the paper, the label for treatment or condition translates to: 15 to 20 received Ad26.COV2.S at low or high dose, single or two shots; about five received placebo; per-sample allocation not given. For vaccine and placebo recipients, repertoires were sequenced using samples collected on day 63 after the first injection. Between 29 July and 7 August 2020, Cohort 1b enrolled 20 to 30 adults aged 18-55 years at one site in Boston, USA. Ad26.COV2.S was a replication-incompetent adenovirus type 26 vector expressing a prefusion-stabilized SARS-CoV-2 spike protein from the original Wuhan strain. Findings and caveats that apply to the study as a whole: Non-spike TCR breadth was comparable between vaccine and placebo recipients, consistent with the vaccine containing only spike. Higher spike-specific TCR breadth was observed in Ad26.COV2.S recipients than in placebo recipients (P = 0.0014). After vaccination, spike-specific CD8+ and CD4+ T cell responses were reported to show substantial breadth. It was noted by the authors that total T cell responses may have been underestimated by the TCR breadth and depth analyses. The study was not powered to compare responses between vaccine doses or regimens.

The immunoSEQ Assay was the method used to sequence TCRbeta CDR3 regions. After extraction, genomic DNA underwent amplification by bias-controlled multiplex PCR, followed by high-throughput sequencing. On the authors' methods: To quantify the absolute abundance of every unique TCRbeta CDR3 region, sequences were collapsed and filtered. T cell fraction was estimated by normalizing TCRbeta template counts to usable DNA, with usable DNA measured through amplification of reference genes found in all nucleated cells. Repertoire TCRs were annotated as SARS-CoV-2-specific when V gene, CDR3 amino acid sequence and J gene were exactly matched to a known reactive TCR set. MIRA supplied the reference SARS-CoV-2 TCR set, which was filtered for enrichment in COVID-19-positive ImmuneCODE repertoires so that public or cross-reactive TCRs were removed. Based on the MIRA antigens, annotated TCRs were further analysed at the level of specific ORF or position within ORF. Breadth was defined as the number of annotated unique rearrangements divided by the total number of unique productive rearrangements, and depth was defined as the summed frequency of the annotated unique rearrangements. TCR breadth was compared between groups using two-sided Wilcoxon rank-sum tests. TCRdb took over this immuneACCESS table, retaining in-frame rearrangements with V and J assigned. Such tables are incomplete; in checked studies, under half of the missing clones stem from an unresolved V gene, and the remainder is unexplained. The DNA gave D and trimming, while V, J and clone size come from that table. Counted in this sample were hundreds of thousands of clones; around 90% of them appeared once. 9.5% to 15% of the sample belongs to the ten largest clones.

V was cut back by 4 bases and J by 2 bases, leaving a gap of 5 bases between them. The CDR3 sequence holds 12 residues, the cysteine and phenylalanine included. Kept here is only the CDR3 DNA, which spans 36 bases and is read in frame from base 1. The germline V gene (reference sequence) provides CDR1 LGHDT and CDR2 YNNKEL. The origin of this receptor is a person between 18 and 59 years old who received the Ad26.COV2.S COVID-19 vaccine or a placebo. The sequences come from peripheral blood, collected in a trial of Ad26.COV2.S vaccine versus placebo. Recombination joined TRBV3-1 (or the pseudogene TRBV3-2) with TRBJ1-1, with no confidently assigned D gene. CDR3 reads: CASSRGNTEAFF. The DNA reads as follows: TGTGCCAGCAGCCGAGGAAACACTGAAGCTTTCTTT.